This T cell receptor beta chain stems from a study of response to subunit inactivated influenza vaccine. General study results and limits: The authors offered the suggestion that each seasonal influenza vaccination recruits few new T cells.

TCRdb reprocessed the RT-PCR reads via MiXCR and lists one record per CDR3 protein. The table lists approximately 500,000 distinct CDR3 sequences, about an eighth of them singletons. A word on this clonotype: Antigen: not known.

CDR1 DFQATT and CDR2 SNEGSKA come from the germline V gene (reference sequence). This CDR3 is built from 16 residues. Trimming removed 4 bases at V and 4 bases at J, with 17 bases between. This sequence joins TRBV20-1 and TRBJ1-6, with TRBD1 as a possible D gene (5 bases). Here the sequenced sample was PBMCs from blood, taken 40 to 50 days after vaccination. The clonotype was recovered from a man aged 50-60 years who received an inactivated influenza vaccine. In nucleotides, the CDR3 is TGCAGTGCTAAAACTCCGGGACTCCGTTATAATTCACCCCTCCACTTT. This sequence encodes CSAKTPGLRYNSPLHF.